This T cell receptor (beta chain) was recorded in a study of cytomegalovirus exposure and HLA in healthy donors. Study background: The 130 or so validation repertoires used a platform that matched the one used for the 600 to 700 first-cohort repertoires, as a later analysis reported. Study outcomes and limitations: For most TCR sequences rarity was the rule, although some public TCRs occurred in many donors. The investigators catalogued 150 to 200 TCR beta chains as cytomegalovirus-associated. TCR clusters originating in the first cohort tended to co-occur in the 120 validation repertoires, according to a later analysis.

Germline CDR1 is SGHDT and CDR2 is YYEEEE. The ends were cut back, 0 bases at V and 2 bases at J, with 5 bases in the middle. The CDR3 runs to 13 residues. Details on this clone: The antigen is undetermined. This CDR3 is also generated by other DNA sequences in the sample.

TCRdb keeps only in-frame clones here, not all; method: immunoSEQ multiplex PCR. The sample has more than 250,000 clones; approximately 90% are singletons. The sequence derives from a woman in her 30s in good health and CMV-seropositive. Sequencing was performed on PBMCs. The genes are TRBV5-6 and TRBJ2-5; D gene ambiguous. CDR3 in DNA: TGTGCCAGCAGCTTGGGACTGCAAGAGACCCAGTACTTC. This sequence encodes CASSLGLQETQYF. The complete variable domain, with remaining parts taken from reference TRBV5-6 and TRBJ2-5, reads DAGVTQSPTHLIKTRGQQVTLRCSPKSGHDTVSWYQQALGQGPQFIFQYYEEEERQRGNFPDRFSGHQFPNYSSELNVNALLLGDSALYLCASSLGLQETQYFGPGTRLLVL.